This T cell receptor beta chain was found in a study of cytomegalovirus exposure and HLA in healthy donors. Germline V CDR1 and CDR2: SGHNT, YENEEA. Trimming removed 0 bases from V and 0 bases from J, with 8 bases in between. There are 15 residues in the CDR3. Vbeta (60) and Jbeta (13) primers were used in the PCR. TCRdb's copy holds only in-frame clones and misses some; the assay was immunoSEQ multiplex PCR. The table includes 95,000 to 120,000 clones, 82% detected once. This clone was seen a few times. Material: PBMCs. This chain links TRBV11-3 with TRBJ1-1, with D hard to call. The TCR originated in a woman under 30 in good health and CMV-seronegative. This chain's CDR3 is CASSLEFRMNTEAFF. CDR3 DNA sequence: TGTGCCAGCAGCTTAGAGTTCAGGATGAACACTGAAGCTTTCTTT.